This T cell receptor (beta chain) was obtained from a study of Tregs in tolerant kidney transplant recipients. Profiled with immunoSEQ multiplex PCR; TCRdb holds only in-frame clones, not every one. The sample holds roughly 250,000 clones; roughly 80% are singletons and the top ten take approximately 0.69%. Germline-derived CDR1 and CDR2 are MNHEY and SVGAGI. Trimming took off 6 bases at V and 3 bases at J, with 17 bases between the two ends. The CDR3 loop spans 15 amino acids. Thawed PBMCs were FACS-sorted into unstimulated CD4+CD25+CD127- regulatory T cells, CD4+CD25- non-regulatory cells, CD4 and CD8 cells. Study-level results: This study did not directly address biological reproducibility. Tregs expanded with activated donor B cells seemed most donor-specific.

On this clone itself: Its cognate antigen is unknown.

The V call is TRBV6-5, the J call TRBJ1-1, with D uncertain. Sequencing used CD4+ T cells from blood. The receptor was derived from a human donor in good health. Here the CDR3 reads CASRLDFRPDTEAFF. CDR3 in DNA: TGTGCCAGCAGGCTGGACTTCAGGCCAGACACTGAAGCTTTCTTT.